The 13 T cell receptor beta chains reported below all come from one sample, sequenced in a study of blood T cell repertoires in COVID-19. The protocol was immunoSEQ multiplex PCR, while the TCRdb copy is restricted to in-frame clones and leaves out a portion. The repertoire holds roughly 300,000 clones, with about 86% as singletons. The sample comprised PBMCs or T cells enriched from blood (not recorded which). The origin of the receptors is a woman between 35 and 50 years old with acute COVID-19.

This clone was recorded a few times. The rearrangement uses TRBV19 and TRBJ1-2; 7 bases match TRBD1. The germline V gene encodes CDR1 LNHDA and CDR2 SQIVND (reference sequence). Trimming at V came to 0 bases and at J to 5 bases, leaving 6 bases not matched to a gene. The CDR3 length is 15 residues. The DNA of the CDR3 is TGTGCCAGTAGTATAGATGGGACAGATACTTATGGCTACACCTTC. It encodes CASSIDGTDTYGYTF.

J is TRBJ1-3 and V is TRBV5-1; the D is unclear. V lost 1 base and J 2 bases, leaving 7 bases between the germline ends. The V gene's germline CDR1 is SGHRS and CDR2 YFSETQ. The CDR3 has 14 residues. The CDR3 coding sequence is TGCGCCAGCAGCTTGCACCAGGCTGGAAACACCATATATTTT. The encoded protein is CASSLHQAGNTIYF.

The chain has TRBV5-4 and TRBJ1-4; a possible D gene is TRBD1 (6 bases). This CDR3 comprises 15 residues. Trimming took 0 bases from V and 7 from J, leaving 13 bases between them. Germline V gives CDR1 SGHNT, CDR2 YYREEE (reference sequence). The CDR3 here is CASSLGQAGGEKLFF. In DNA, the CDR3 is TGTGCCAGCAGCTTGGGACAGGCGGGTGGTGAAAAACTGTTTTTT.

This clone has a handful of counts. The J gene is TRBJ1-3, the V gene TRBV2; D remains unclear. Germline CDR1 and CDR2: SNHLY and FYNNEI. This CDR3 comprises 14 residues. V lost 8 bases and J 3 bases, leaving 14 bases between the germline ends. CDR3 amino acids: CASLRARDGNTIYF. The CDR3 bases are TGTGCCAGCTTAAGGGCCCGGGATGGAAACACCATATATTTT.

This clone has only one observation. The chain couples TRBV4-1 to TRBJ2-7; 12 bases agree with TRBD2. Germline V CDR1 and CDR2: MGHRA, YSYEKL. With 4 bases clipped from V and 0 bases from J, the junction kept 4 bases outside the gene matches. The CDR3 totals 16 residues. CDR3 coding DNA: TGCGCCAGCAGCCCCGCGACTAGCGGGGGCTCCTACGAGCAGTACTTC. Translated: CASSPATSGGSYEQYF.

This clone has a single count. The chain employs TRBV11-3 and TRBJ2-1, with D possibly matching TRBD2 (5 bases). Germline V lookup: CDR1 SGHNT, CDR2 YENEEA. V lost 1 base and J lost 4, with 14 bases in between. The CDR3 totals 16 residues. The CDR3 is CASSLGLARVYNEQFF. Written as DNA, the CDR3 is TGTGCCAGCAGCTTAGGGTTAGCGAGAGTTTACAATGAGCAGTTCTTC.

CDR3 residues: CASSGQVNYGYTF. In nucleotides, the CDR3 is TGTGCCAGCTCGGGACAGGTGAACTATGGCTACACCTTC. The chain joins TRBV18 to TRBJ1-2, with 8 bases fitting TRBD1. Per the germline V gene, CDR1 is KGHSH and CDR2 is LQKENI. There are 13 residues in the CDR3. The ends lost 6 bases at V and 2 bases at J; junction bases unmatched: 2.

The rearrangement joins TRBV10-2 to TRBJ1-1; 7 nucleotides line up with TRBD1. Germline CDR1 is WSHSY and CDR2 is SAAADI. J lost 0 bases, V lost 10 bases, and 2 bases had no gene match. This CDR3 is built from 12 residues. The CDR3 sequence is CATGQMNTEAFF. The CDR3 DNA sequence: TGCGCCACGGGACAGATGAACACTGAAGCTTTCTTT.

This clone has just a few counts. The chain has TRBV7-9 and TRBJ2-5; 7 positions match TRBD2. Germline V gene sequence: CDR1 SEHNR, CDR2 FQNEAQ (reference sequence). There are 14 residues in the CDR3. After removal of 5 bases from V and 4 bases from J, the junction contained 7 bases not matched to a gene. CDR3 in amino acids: CASSPIGGIETQYF. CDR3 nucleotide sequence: TGTGCCAGCAGCCCGATCGGGGGGATAGAGACCCAGTACTTC.

CDR3 bases: TGTGCCAGCAGCCGCGACATAATTTCCAAAGCTTTCTTT. Protein product: CASSRDIISKAFF. This chain uses TRBV11-1 with TRBJ1-1, with D hard to call. This CDR3 is built from 13 residues. Trimming removed 5 bases at V and 9 bases at J, with 16 bases between. The V gene's germline CDR1 is SGHAT and CDR2 FQDESV (reference sequence).

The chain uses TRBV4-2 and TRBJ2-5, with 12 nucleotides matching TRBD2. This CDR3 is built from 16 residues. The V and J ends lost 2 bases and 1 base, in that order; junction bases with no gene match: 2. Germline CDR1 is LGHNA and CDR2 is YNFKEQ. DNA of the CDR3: TGTGCCAGCAGCCAACTAGCGGGGGGGCCCCAAGAGACCCAGTACTTC. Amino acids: CASSQLAGGPQETQYF.

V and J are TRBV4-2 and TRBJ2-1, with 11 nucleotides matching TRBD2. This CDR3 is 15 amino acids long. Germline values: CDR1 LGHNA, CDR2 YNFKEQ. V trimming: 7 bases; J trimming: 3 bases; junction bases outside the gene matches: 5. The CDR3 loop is CASTGTSGVYNEQFF. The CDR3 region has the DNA TGTGCCAGCACGGGGACTAGCGGAGTCTACAATGAGCAGTTCTTC.

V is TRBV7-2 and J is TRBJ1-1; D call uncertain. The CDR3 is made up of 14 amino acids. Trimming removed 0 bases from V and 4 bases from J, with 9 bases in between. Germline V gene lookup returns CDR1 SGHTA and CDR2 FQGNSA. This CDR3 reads CASSLARGSTEAFF. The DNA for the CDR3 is TGTGCCAGCAGCTTAGCGCGGGGTAGCACTGAAGCTTTCTTT. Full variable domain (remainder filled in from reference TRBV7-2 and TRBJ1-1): GAGVSQSPSNKVTEKGKDVELRCDPISGHTALYWYRQSLGQGLEFLIYFQGNSAPDKSGLPSDRFSAERTGGSVSTLTIQRTQQEDSAVYLCASSLARGSTEAFFGQGTRLTVV.